This T cell receptor beta chain was identified in a study of blood T cell repertoires in COVID-19. At the level of the study: Samples representing acute and convalescent COVID-19 were sourced from the United States, Italy and Spain. Sample material is recorded as cDNA or gDNA derived from T cells, B-cell-depleted T cells, or PBMCs.

This clone showed up just a few times. This CDR3 spans 16 amino acids. Looked up from germline, CDR1 is MNHNS and CDR2 is SASEGT. After removal of 4 bases from V and 9 bases from J, the junction contained 11 bases not matched to a gene. Seattle's cohort entered during active infection and was followed longitudinally. TCRdb's copy holds only in-frame clones and misses some; the assay was immunoSEQ multiplex PCR. The sample lists 200,000 to 250,000 clones, roughly four fifths occurring once. The sequence came from a woman older than 75 with COVID-19, enrolled during active disease. The gene calls are TRBV6-1 and TRBJ2-3, with 12 bases that match TRBD2. The sample comprised peripheral blood. The CDR3 spells CASSATSGSLSGTQYF. The CDR3 DNA follows: TGTGCCAGCAGTGCGACTAGCGGGAGTCTCTCAGGCACGCAGTATTTT.